This entry concerns a single T cell receptor beta chain. Antigen: not known. TCRdb re-called the PCR reads through MiXCR, storing one row per CDR3 protein. The sample carries approximately 680,000 distinct CDR3 sequences, roughly 27% recorded once. The CDR3 consists of 14 residues. With 3 bases removed from V and 3 bases from J, the gap between germline ends came to 12 bases. Germline V gives CDR1 MGHRA, CDR2 YSYEKL. The record originates from a study of molecular identifiers for immune sequencing clone quantification. Study conclusions and caveats: Jurkat TCR RNA spiked in from one cell could reportedly be detected among around 920,000 naive cells.

V and J are TRBV4-1 and TRBJ2-7, with D perhaps TRBD1 (6 bases). The sequenced sample consisted of naive CD8+ T cells from blood, with Jurkat cell RNA spiked in. Subset given: FACS-sorted CD8+CD4-CCR7+CD45RA+ naive T cells. The receptor comes from a human donor in good health. Some libraries in this study had Jurkat cell RNA spiked in. The CDR3 region is CASSHGDINYEQYF. CDR3 nucleotide sequence: TGCGCCAGCAGCCACGGGGACATAAACTACGAGCAGTACTTC.